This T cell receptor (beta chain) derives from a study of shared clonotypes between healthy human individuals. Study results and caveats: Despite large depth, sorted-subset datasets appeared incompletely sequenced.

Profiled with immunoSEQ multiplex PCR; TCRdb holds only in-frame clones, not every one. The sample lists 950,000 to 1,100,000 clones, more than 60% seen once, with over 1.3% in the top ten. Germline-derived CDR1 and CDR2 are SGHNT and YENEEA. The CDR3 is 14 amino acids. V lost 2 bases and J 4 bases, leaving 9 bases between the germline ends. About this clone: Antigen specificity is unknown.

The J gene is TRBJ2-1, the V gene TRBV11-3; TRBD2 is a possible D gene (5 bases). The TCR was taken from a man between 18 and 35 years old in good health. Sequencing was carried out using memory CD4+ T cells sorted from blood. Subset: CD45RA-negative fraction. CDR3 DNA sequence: TGTGCCAGCAGCTTATACGGGGAGTACAATGAGCAGTTCTTC. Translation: CASSLYGEYNEQFF.